This T cell receptor beta chain was retrieved from a study of shared clonotypes between healthy human individuals. Study-level information: Per donor, CD8 memory used one plate, CD8 naive used two, CD4 memory used three and CD4 naive used three. Study observations and caveats: Unshared clonotypes carried lower generation probabilities than those common to all four donors.

Germline values: CDR1 WSHSY, CDR2 SAAADI. The CDR3 has 13 residues. With 4 bases removed from V and 3 bases from J, the gap between germline ends came to 9 bases. In the CD4+ fraction, cells were divided into CD45RA+ naive and CD45RA-negative memory subsets. This clone was seen more than once but under ten times. Its antigen is unidentified. It was across several immunoSEQ plates that each subset's genomic DNA was evenly split. TCRdb's table, derived via immunoSEQ multiplex PCR, lists solely in-frame clones and lacks some. The profile covers 2.5 million or so clones, with around 90% appearing a single time and around 0.15% taken by the ten largest.

This sequence was found in a man aged 18-30 years in good health. Sequenced: naive CD4+ T cells sorted from blood. Subset in this sample: CD45RA+ positively selected. The chain employs TRBV10-2 and TRBJ1-1, with D uncertain. CDR3 nucleotide sequence: TGCGCCAGCAGTGGGGAGGGCCACACTGAAGCTTTCTTT. Its translation is CASSGEGHTEAFF.